One and the same sample provided the 10 T cell receptor beta chains below, sequenced in a study of T cells in Graves' hyperthyroidism and ophthalmopathy. Amplification of TCR beta CDR3 regions was performed using RNA transcripts as template. HTBI primers were employed in a first-round RT-PCR of the TCR CDR3. TCRdb independently ran MiXCR on the multiplex PCR reads; one entry per CDR3 protein. The sample yields 600,000 or so distinct CDR3 sequences, 13% to 15% seen once. Sequencing used blood. The receptors were sampled from a woman under 30 with Graves' ophthalmopathy.

This clonotype was seen at least ten times. The CDR3 DNA follows: TGTGCCAGCCCCTCCCGCCTCAGGGAGGGCTATGGCTACACCTTC. It specifies CASPSRLREGYGYTF. The J gene is TRBJ1-2, the V gene TRBV2; tentative D call: TRBD1 (5 bases). Germline V gives CDR1 SNHLY, CDR2 FYNNEI. Trimming took 8 bases from V and 4 from J, leaving 20 bases between them. The CDR3 is 15 residues long. The variable domain in full, completed from reference TRBV2 and TRBJ1-2, reads EPEVTQTPSHQVTQMGQEVILRCVPISNHLYFYWYRQILGQKVEFLVSFYNNEISEKSEIFDDQFSVERPDGSNFTLKIRSTKLEDSAMYFCASPSRLREGYGYTFGSGTRLTVV.

This chain connects TRBV19 to TRBJ2-1; D not resolved. The CDR3 spans 15 residues. From germline, CDR1 is LNHDA and CDR2 SQIVND (reference sequence). V was cut by 4 bases and J by 3 bases, with 13 bases left in between. CDR3 sequence: CASSNVPGNYNEQFF. The CDR3 DNA follows: TGTGCCAGTAGTAACGTCCCTGGGAACTACAATGAGCAGTTCTTC.

This clonotype came up many times. The chain has TRBV9 and TRBJ2-1; D gene ambiguous. Germline CDR1 is SGDLS and CDR2 is YYNGEE. This CDR3 contains 17 residues. V gave up 0 bases and J gave up 2 bases, with 15 bases separating them. CDR3: CASSVETGVGTYNEQFF. The CDR3 nucleotides read TGTGCCAGCAGCGTAGAAACGGGCGTAGGTACCTACAATGAGCAGTTCTTC.

This clonotype was counted at least ten times. V and J are TRBV27 and TRBJ2-7; 11 bases agree with TRBD2. The CDR3 loop spans 15 amino acids. V lost 6 bases and J lost 4; bases outside the gene matches: 8. In germline, CDR1 is MNHEY, CDR2 SMNVEV (reference sequence). Here the CDR3 reads CASSDTSGSIYEQYF. CDR3 nucleotide sequence: TGTGCCAGCAGCGATACTAGCGGGAGTATATACGAGCAGTACTTC.

This clonotype has only a few counts. The J gene is TRBJ2-2, the V gene TRBV6-1; D ambiguous. V dropped 5 bases and J dropped 7 bases, with 20 bases sitting between them. Germline loops: CDR1 MNHNS, CDR2 SASEGT. The CDR3 sequence is 16 residues long. The CDR3 nucleotides read TGTGCCAGCAGTTCCCGGGTAGCCCCTCCGAGCGGGGAGCTGTTTTTT. It yields the protein CASSSRVAPPSGELFF.

This clonotype was picked up many times. The chain has TRBV7-2 and TRBJ2-7; 7 bases map to TRBD1. Germline CDR1 is SGHTA and CDR2 is FQGNSA. V shed 5 bases, J shed 3 bases, and the junction held 4 bases outside the gene matches. This CDR3 spans 13 amino acids. CDR3 sequence: CASSNRQGYEQYF. DNA for the CDR3: TGTGCCAGCAGCAATAGACAGGGCTACGAGCAGTACTTC.

This clonotype appeared a few times. V and J are TRBV20-1 and TRBJ1-2, with TRBD1 matching 8 bases. CDR3 length: 16 amino acids. The germline CDR1 and CDR2 sequences are DFQATT and SNEGSKA (reference sequence). Trimming removed 3 bases from V and 8 bases from J; junction bases left unmatched: 17. CDR3 protein: CSASGAGTGGLKGYTF. The CDR3 nucleotides read TGCAGTGCTAGTGGGGCCGGGACAGGTGGCCTAAAAGGCTACACCTTC.

This clonotype occurred a few times. The CDR3 reads CASSSRTSTYYEQYF. The CDR3 region has the DNA TGTGCCAGCAGCTCTAGGACTAGCACTTACTACGAGCAGTACTTC. The chain joins TRBV7-2 to TRBJ2-7; 8 bases align to TRBD2. The J segment lost 3 bases and the V segment lost 4 bases, leaving 8 bases of the junction unmatched. The CDR3 is 15 residues long. CDR1 and CDR2 (germline): SGHTA, FQGNSA.

This clonotype was seen at least ten times. The gene calls are TRBV3-1 and TRBJ1-1; 10 nucleotides match TRBD1. With V trimmed by 6 bases and J by 2 bases, 6 bases remained unmatched. The CDR3 is 15 residues long. Germline lookup yields CDR1 LGHDT and CDR2 YNNKEL (reference sequence). The CDR3 DNA sequence: TGTGCCAGCAGGCGTGGACAGGGGGTTAACACTGAAGCTTTCTTT. As protein: CASRRGQGVNTEAFF.

This clonotype was counted many times. This chain joins TRBV27 and TRBJ2-7, with D uncertain. V lost 8 bases and J 7 bases, leaving 21 bases between the germline ends. The CDR3 totals 14 residues. Per the germline V gene, CDR1 is MNHEY and CDR2 is SMNVEV (reference sequence). This CDR3 is CASSTGSYGLEQYF. The CDR3 DNA follows: TGTGCCAGCTCCACCGGCTCATACGGATTGGAGCAGTACTTC.